The 13 T cell receptor beta chains below were found in one sample sequenced in a study of cytotoxic CD8 clonotypes in ibrutinib-treated CLL. TCRdb's table, derived via immunoSEQ multiplex PCR, lists solely in-frame clones and lacks some. The sample carries some 300,000 clones, roughly 79% recorded once. The specimen comprised PBMCs, sampled before ibrutinib treatment. These receptors originate from a human donor with chronic lymphocytic leukemia.

The CDR3 region is CASSSPTSGSSSYEQYF. The CDR3 coding sequence is TGTGCCAGCAGCTCACCGACTAGCGGGAGTAGTTCCTACGAGCAGTACTTC. The rearrangement uses TRBV5-4 and TRBJ2-7, with 12 bases aligning to TRBD2. The CDR3 length is 17 residues. Germline CDR1 SGHNT, CDR2 YYREEE (reference sequence). Unmatched junction bases numbered 8, after V lost 3 bases and J lost 1 base. The full variable domain, with the rest looked up from reference TRBV5-4 and TRBJ2-7, is ETGVTQSPTHLIKTRGQQVTLRCSSQSGHNTVSWYQQALGQGPQFIFQYYREEENGRGNFPPRFSGLQFPNYSSELNVNALELDDSALYLCASSSPTSGSSSYEQYFGPGTRLTVT.

The chain employs TRBV5-1 and TRBJ1-2; D gene unclear. Trimming left V 4 bases short and J 4 bases short, with 14 bases between. Germline loops: CDR1 SGHRS, CDR2 YFSETQ. CDR3 length equals 14 residues. The CDR3 bases are TGCGCCAGCAGCCCCTCCGGTGTCGGCTATGGCTACACCTTC. It is translated as CASSPSGVGYGYTF.

This chain connects TRBV5-1 to TRBJ2-1, with TRBD2 matching 7 bases. CDR3 length: 17 residues. The germline CDR1 and CDR2 sequences are SGHRS and YFSETQ. V lost 3 bases, J lost 1 base, and 10 bases stayed unmatched. CDR3 amino acids: CASSWAGLSGSYNEQFF. The CDR3 DNA reads TGCGCCAGCAGCTGGGCGGGACTATCGGGATCCTACAATGAGCAGTTCTTC.

The rearrangement links TRBV6-1 to TRBJ2-1; TRBD2 agrees at 7 bases. The germline gives CDR1 MNHNS, CDR2 SASEGT. There are 15 residues in the CDR3. The V gene end was trimmed by 0 bases and the J gene end by 11 bases; junction bases not matched to a gene: 10. The CDR3 DNA follows: TGTGCCAGCAGTGAAGCGACTCACGGAGCGGGACAGCAGTTCTTC. As protein: CASSEATHGAGQQFF.

This chain uses TRBV6-5 with TRBJ2-1, with 7 bases identical to TRBD2. The CDR3 length is 15 residues. Trimming removed 2 bases from V and 1 base from J; junction bases left unmatched: 2. Germline CDR1 reads MNHEY; CDR2 reads SVGAGI. CDR3 region: CASSYQRGSYNEQFF. The CDR3 nucleotides are TGTGCCAGCAGTTACCAGCGGGGTTCCTACAATGAGCAGTTCTTC.

The genes are TRBV7-3 and TRBJ2-3, with 10 bases that match TRBD2. The CDR3 is 16 amino acids. CDR1 SGHTA and CDR2 FQGTGA come from the germline V gene. J was trimmed by 4 bases and V by 1 base; bases with no gene match: 5. The CDR3 reads CASSLIAGTSADTQYF. As DNA, the CDR3 is TGTGCCAGCAGCTTAATAGCCGGGACTAGCGCAGATACGCAGTATTTT. The full variable domain, rest sourced from reference TRBV7-3 and TRBJ2-3, is GAGVSQTPSNKVTEKGKYVELRCDPISGHTALYWYRQSLGQGPEFLIYFQGTGAADDSGLPNDRFFAVRPEGSVSTLKIQRTERGDSAVYLCASSLIAGTSADTQYFGPGTRLTVL.

The chain employs TRBV15 and TRBJ2-1; 14 bases are shared with TRBD2. The germline V gene has CDR1 LNHNV and CDR2 YYDKDF (reference sequence). This CDR3 has 14 amino acids. With V trimmed by 8 bases and J by 15 bases, 12 bases remained unmatched. The CDR3 loop reads CATFSGLAGDPRFF. The CDR3, as DNA: TGTGCCACCTTTTCGGGACTAGCGGGAGATCCTCGGTTCTTC. Together with reference TRBV15 and TRBJ2-1, the CDR3 gives the full variable domain: DAMVIQNPRYQVTQFGKPVTLSCSQTLNHNVMYWYQQKSSQAPKLLFHYYDKDFNNEADTPDNFQSRRPNTSFCFLDIRSPGLGDTAMYLCATFSGLAGDPRFFGPGTRLTVL.

There are a few counts of this clone. This chain joins TRBV27 and TRBJ1-5, with D possibly TRBD1 on 5 matching bases. Germline V gene data show CDR1 as MNHEY and CDR2 as SMNVEV (reference sequence). Trimming left V 6 bases short and J 4 bases short, with 13 bases between. This CDR3 comprises 14 residues. The CDR3 is CASSPEGPNQPQHF. CDR3 nucleotide sequence: TGTGCCAGCAGCCCAGAGGGGCCGAATCAGCCCCAGCATTTT.

This clone was counted between two and nine times. The chain carries TRBV5-4 and TRBJ2-7; no reliable D call. V lost 5 bases, J lost 3 bases, and 12 bases lay in between. Germline V gives CDR1 SGHNT, CDR2 YYREEE (reference sequence). The CDR3 has 13 residues. The CDR3 nucleotides are TGTGCCAGCAGGGCGGCGGCAGGCTACGAGCAGTACTTC. Translation: CASRAAAGYEQYF.

This rearrangement joins TRBV4-3 to TRBJ1-2; 7 bases fit TRBD1. This CDR3 contains 15 residues. The germline V gene encodes CDR1 LGHNA and CDR2 YSLEER. The junction had 6 bases not matched to a gene; V was cut back by 0 bases and J by 5 bases. DNA of the CDR3: TGCGCCAGCAGCCAAGAAAGAGCAGGGGGATATGGCTACACCTTC. It is translated as CASSQERAGGYGYTF.

The CDR3 coding sequence is TGTGCCAGCAGTACCACAGGGTTTGGCTACACCTTC. It is translated as CASSTTGFGYTF. The gene calls are TRBV6-5 and TRBJ1-2; weak D call: TRBD1 (6 bases). Germline assignment: CDR1 MNHEY and CDR2 SVGAGI. The CDR3 is 12 amino acids. Trimming left V 5 bases short and J 7 bases short, with 11 bases between.

This clone was observed a handful of times. J is TRBJ2-1 and V is TRBV7-3; a weak D match, TRBD2 (6 bases). The CDR3 has 19 residues. The germline gives CDR1 SGHTA, CDR2 FQGTGA. V shed 2 bases and J shed 5 bases, with 25 bases lying between them. Written as DNA, the CDR3 is TGTGCCAGCAGCTTACCATACCGTGGACCCACCGGGACTGACAATGAGCAGTTCTTC. Translation: CASSLPYRGPTGTDNEQFF.

The rearrangement uses TRBV9 and TRBJ2-1; 13 bases fit TRBD2. V lost 0 bases to trimming and J lost 8 bases; unmatched junction nucleotides: 23. The CDR3 has 22 amino acids. The germline CDR1 and CDR2 sequences are SGDLS and YYNGEE. For the CDR3, the DNA is TGTGCCAGCAGCGTAGCTCCACTGAGGACTAGCGGGAGAACGGGGGGTGGAGATGAGCAGTTCTTC. Protein sequence: CASSVAPLRTSGRTGGGDEQFF.